The 30 T cell receptor beta chains below come from one sample, sequenced in a study of blood T cell repertoires in COVID-19. The repertoire was sequenced with immunoSEQ multiplex PCR; TCRdb's copy has only in-frame clones and lacks some. In the table there are under 150,000 clones, roughly 79% of which are singletons. The sequenced sample consisted of peripheral blood. These receptor sequences come from a man older than 75 with acute or convalescent COVID-19.

The CDR3 DNA sequence: TGTGCCAGCAGCTTAGTCTTTTGGGGGGACAGCAAGGACTCCTACGAGCAGTACTTC. Translation: CASSLVFWGDSKDSYEQYF. V is TRBV11-2 and J is TRBJ2-7; D is possibly TRBD1 (7 bases). V lost 1 base to trimming and J lost 0 bases, with 22 bases between them. CDR3 size: 19 residues. The germline V gene has CDR1 SGHAT and CDR2 FQNNGV.

The rearrangement joins TRBV10-3 to TRBJ1-2, with 11 bases lining up with TRBD1. The CDR3 contains 16 residues. The V gene end was trimmed by 2 bases and the J gene end by 2 bases; junction bases not matched to a gene: 4. From germline, CDR1 is ENHRY and CDR2 SYGVKD. The CDR3, as DNA: TGTGCCATCAGTGAGCCCCGGACAGGGGGCAACTATGGCTACACCTTC. It codes for CAISEPRTGGNYGYTF.

The rearrangement joins TRBV7-9 to TRBJ1-2; perhaps TRBD1 as D (5 bases). The CDR3 totals 14 residues. The V gene lost 0 bases and the J gene lost 7 bases, with 12 bases spanning the gap. CDR1 is SEHNR and CDR2 is FQNEAQ in the germline V gene (reference sequence). CDR3 nucleotide sequence: TGTGCCAGCAGCTTAGCTCAAGGGGCCGGTGGCTACACCTTC. Translated, it gives CASSLAQGAGGYTF.

This sequence joins TRBV7-9 and TRBJ2-7; TRBD1 agrees at 11 bases. This CDR3 has 16 amino acids. With V trimmed by 2 bases and J by 5 bases, 8 bases remained unmatched. Germline CDR1 SEHNR, CDR2 FQNEAQ (reference sequence). The CDR3 bases are TGTGCCAGCAGCTTATTAATATCGGGACAGGGGGACGAGCAGTACTTC. It specifies CASSLLISGQGDEQYF.

V and J are TRBV4-2 and TRBJ2-5, with 8 bases lining up with TRBD2. The CDR3 sequence is 16 residues long. The junction had 10 bases not matched to a gene; V was cut back by 3 bases and J by 4 bases. The germline gives CDR1 LGHNA, CDR2 YNFKEQ. The CDR3, as DNA: TGTGCCAGCAGCCAGGTCCGGGGGGGCAGCGGAGAGACCCAGTACTTC. Its protein is CASSQVRGGSGETQYF.

The DNA for the CDR3 is TGTGCCAGCAGCTTAGGGACAGGGGACGTAGGCAATCAGCCCCAGCATTTT. It encodes CASSLGTGDVGNQPQHF. This sequence joins TRBV7-9 and TRBJ1-5, with 9 positions matching TRBD1. The germline V gene has CDR1 SEHNR and CDR2 FQNEAQ (reference sequence). J was trimmed by 2 bases and V by 1 base; bases with no gene match: 6. The CDR3 has 17 amino acids.

The chain has TRBV11-2 and TRBJ2-1; 9 positions agree with TRBD2. Losses at the gene ends were 6 bases for V and 7 bases for J; bases not matched to a gene: 16. The CDR3 length is 17 residues. CDR1 SGHAT and CDR2 FQNNGV come from the germline V gene. The CDR3 spells CASSRTGTSWGGNEQFF. The CDR3 DNA sequence: TGTGCCAGCAGTAGAACCGGGACTAGCTGGGGGGGGAATGAGCAGTTCTTC. Variable domain in full (rest from reference TRBV11-2 and TRBJ2-1): EAGVAQSPRYKIIEKRQSVAFWCNPISGHATLYWYQQILGQGPKLLIQFQNNGVVDDSQLPKDRFSAERLKGVDSTLKIQPAKLEDSAVYLCASSRTGTSWGGNEQFFGPGTRLTVL.

The rearrangement uses TRBV24-1 and TRBJ2-5; D may be TRBD2 (6 bases). Per germline, CDR1 KGHDR and CDR2 SFDVKD. There are 16 residues in the CDR3. V shed 3 bases and J shed 5 bases, with 18 bases lying between them. CDR3 sequence reads: CATSDTRRRGGETQYF. In nucleotides, the CDR3 is TGTGCCACCAGTGATACCCGACGGAGGGGAGGTGAGACCCAGTACTTC.

This clone was seen a few times. The chain employs TRBV30 and TRBJ1-1; 8 nucleotides align to TRBD1. This CDR3 region has 12 residues. Looked up from germline, CDR1 is GTSNPN and CDR2 is SVGIG (reference sequence). Trimming at V came to 1 base and at J to 11 bases, leaving 6 bases not matched to a gene. CDR3 sequence (DNA): TGTGCCTGGAGTGGACAGGGGCTGATGGCTTTCTTT. Protein sequence: CAWSGQGLMAFF.

This clone was found once. This chain links TRBV9 with TRBJ2-3; TRBD2 matches 10 bases. V dropped 0 bases and J dropped 6; count of bases not matched to a gene: 10. CDR3 length equals 17 residues. Germline lookup yields CDR1 SGDLS and CDR2 YYNGEE. The CDR3: CASSVVGSGGSGDTQYF. The CDR3 coding sequence is TGTGCCAGCAGCGTAGTTGGTAGCGGGGGGTCCGGGGATACGCAGTATTTT.

The chain joins TRBV6-5 to TRBJ2-2; 7 positions match TRBD1. The ends lost 9 bases at V and 4 bases at J; junction bases unmatched: 8. This CDR3 is 14 amino acids long. Germline assignment: CDR1 MNHEY and CDR2 SVGAGI. The CDR3 nucleotides are TGTGCCAGTACCTCGACAGGGTTCACCGGGGAGCTGTTTTTT. It yields the protein CASTSTGFTGELFF.

The chain joins TRBV7-2 to TRBJ2-3; 7 nucleotides line up with TRBD2. The CDR3 is made up of 14 amino acids. Trimming took 7 bases from V and 1 from J; bases not matched to a gene: 5. From germline, CDR1 is SGHTA and CDR2 FQGNSA. CDR3 amino acids: CASISGAGTDTQYF. DNA of the CDR3: TGTGCCAGCATAAGCGGGGCAGGCACAGATACGCAGTATTTT.

The chain carries TRBV5-1 and TRBJ2-3; TRBD2 matches at 15 bases. V trimming: 0 bases; J trimming: 4 bases; junction bases outside the gene matches: 6. Germline V gene lookup returns CDR1 SGHRS and CDR2 YFSETQ. The CDR3 extends over 18 amino acids. The CDR3 DNA reads as TGCGCCAGCAGCTTGGGGAGGGGACTAGCGGGGGGTGCAGATACGCAGTATTTT. This sequence encodes CASSLGRGLAGGADTQYF.

The chain links TRBV6-4 to TRBJ2-2, with 7 bases fitting TRBD1. CDR3 length: 14 residues. V lost 7 bases to trimming and J lost 2 bases; unmatched junction nucleotides: 4. The germline V gene has CDR1 MRHNA and CDR2 SNTAGT. This CDR3 is CASKGTANTGELFF. The DNA of the CDR3 is TGTGCCAGCAAGGGGACAGCCAACACCGGGGAGCTGTTTTTT.

This chain connects TRBV4-2 to TRBJ2-7; D call uncertain. CDR3 length: 14 residues. V was cut by 0 bases and J by 0 bases, with 6 bases left in between. The germline CDR1 and CDR2 sequences are LGHNA and YNFKEQ. CDR3 residues: CASSQEVSSYEQYF. The CDR3 region has the DNA TGTGCCAGCAGCCAAGAGGTCAGCTCCTACGAGCAGTACTTC.

V usage is TRBV5-5 and J usage is TRBJ2-1; a possible D gene is TRBD1 (5 bases). Germline lookup yields CDR1 SGHKS and CDR2 YYEKEE (reference sequence). V was trimmed by 4 bases and J by 4 bases, leaving 15 bases between them. The CDR3 totals 15 residues. CDR3 sequence reads: CASSLEGDSYNEQFF. The CDR3 coding sequence is TGTGCCAGCAGCCTGGAAGGCGACAGTTACAATGAGCAGTTCTTC.

J is TRBJ2-3 and V is TRBV10-1; 7 nucleotides align to TRBD1. Germline V gene data show CDR1 as WNHNN and CDR2 as SYGVQD (reference sequence). This CDR3 spans 23 amino acids. V lost 4 bases, J lost 5 bases, and 33 bases stayed unmatched. The CDR3 spells CASSGDSQPRGPNGLFFGDTQYF. Written as DNA, the CDR3 is TGCGCCAGCAGTGGGGACAGTCAGCCTCGTGGGCCTAACGGTCTCTTTTTTGGAGATACGCAGTATTTT.

The chain uses TRBV6-1 and TRBJ1-5, with D uncertain. The V gene lost 3 bases and the J gene lost 7 bases, with 19 bases spanning the gap. The germline CDR1 and CDR2 sequences are MNHNS and SASEGT. The CDR3 covers 16 residues. CDR3 protein: CASSDNGEPWVQPQHF. CDR3 nucleotide sequence: TGTGCCAGCAGTGACAACGGGGAGCCTTGGGTGCAGCCCCAGCATTTT.

This sequence joins TRBV3-1 (or the pseudogene TRBV3-2) and TRBJ2-2; a possible D gene is TRBD1 (5 bases). The germline gives CDR1 LGHDT, CDR2 YNNKEL (reference sequence). CDR3 size: 16 residues. V shed 0 bases and J shed 4 bases, with 12 bases lying between them. The CDR3 reads CASSQDRARGTGELFF. CDR3 DNA: TGTGCCAGCAGCCAAGACAGGGCAAGGGGCACCGGGGAGCTGTTTTTT.

This chain links TRBV19 with TRBJ2-7, with TRBD2 as a possible D gene (6 bases). Germline loops: CDR1 LNHDA, CDR2 SQIVND (reference sequence). This CDR3 contains 12 residues. V was clipped by 3 bases and J by 6 bases, with 9 bases between them. This CDR3 is CASSMGGAEQYF. Here the CDR3 DNA reads TGTGCCAGTAGTATGGGCGGGGCCGAGCAGTACTTC.

The chain has TRBV5-5 and TRBJ1-1; D uncertain. The V and J ends lost 3 bases and 7 bases respectively, with 13 bases between them. This CDR3 has 13 amino acids. Germline CDR1 and CDR2: SGHKS and YYEKEE (reference sequence). This CDR3 is CASSSGLISEAFF. The DNA of the CDR3 is TGTGCCAGCAGCTCCGGGTTGATTAGTGAAGCTTTCTTT. Variable domain in full (rest from reference TRBV5-5 and TRBJ1-1): DAGVTQSPTHLIKTRGQQVTLRCSPISGHKSVSWYQQVLGQGPQFIFQYYEKEERGRGNFPDRFSARQFPNYSSELNVNALLLGDSALYLCASSSGLISEAFFGQGTRLTVV.

The V gene is TRBV6-6, the J gene TRBJ2-5, with 9 nucleotides matching TRBD1. This CDR3 contains 15 residues. Germline V CDR1 and CDR2: MNHNY, SVGAGI (reference sequence). J was trimmed by 3 bases and V by 4 bases; bases with no gene match: 6. DNA for the CDR3: TGTGCCAGCAGTTTCACTGGGACAGGGAAAGAGACCCAGTACTTC. Its translation: CASSFTGTGKETQYF.

This clone occurred a few times. This rearrangement joins TRBV4-1 to TRBJ2-3; the D gene is possibly TRBD2 (5 bases). The CDR3 extends over 17 amino acids. The V end was cut by 3 bases, the J end by 2 bases, with 18 bases between. Germline CDR1 reads MGHRA; CDR2 reads YSYEKL. CDR3 sequence reads: CASSHGVGATFTDTQYF. In DNA form, the CDR3 reads TGCGCCAGCAGCCATGGGGTGGGAGCGACCTTCACAGATACGCAGTATTTT.

The rearrangement links TRBV7-8 to TRBJ1-2; D gene unclear. This CDR3 is built from 14 residues. V gave up 1 base and J gave up 3 bases, with 9 bases separating them. Germline V lookup: CDR1 SGHVS, CDR2 FQNEAQ. Here the CDR3 reads CASSLVEGHYGYTF. The CDR3 region has the DNA TGTGCCAGCAGCTTAGTTGAGGGCCACTATGGCTACACCTTC.

This clone was detected a few times. The V call is TRBV7-7, the J call TRBJ2-7, with D possibly matching TRBD2 (6 bases). The CDR3 is 15 residues long. Germline V gene sequence: CDR1 SSHAT, CDR2 FNYEAQ (reference sequence). The germline V and J ends were trimmed by 5 bases and 3 bases, with 17 bases remaining between them. For the CDR3, the DNA is TGTGCCAGCAGCCCAAGGACAAGGAGGGGCTACGAGCAGTACTTC. Translation gives CASSPRTRRGYEQYF.

The V call is TRBV30, the J call TRBJ2-7; no firm D call. The CDR3 spans 12 residues. The V and J ends lost 0 bases and 2 bases respectively, with 5 bases between them. Germline assignment: CDR1 GTSNPN and CDR2 SVGIG (reference sequence). As DNA, the CDR3 is TGTGCCTGGAGTGTAGCAACCTACGAGCAGTACTTC. It translates to CAWSVATYEQYF.

This clone was seen more than once but under ten times. The V gene is TRBV7-9, the J gene TRBJ1-1; possibly TRBD1 for D (6 bases). This CDR3 contains 14 residues. V lost 3 bases and J 1 base, leaving 9 bases between the germline ends. The germline gives CDR1 SEHNR, CDR2 FQNEAQ (reference sequence). The CDR3 sequence is CASSFDRPNTEAFF. CDR3 nucleotide sequence: TGTGCCAGCAGCTTTGACAGGCCGAACACTGAAGCTTTCTTT.

The sample holds one count of this clone. V is TRBV5-1 and J is TRBJ2-3, with 11 bases lining up with TRBD2. Germline trimming cut 4 bases from V and 6 bases from J; bases unmatched to any gene: 4. Germline V lookup: CDR1 SGHRS, CDR2 YFSETQ. The CDR3 is made up of 14 amino acids. The CDR3 DNA sequence: TGCGCCAGCAGCCCAAGACTAGCGGGGGATACGCAGTATTTT. Its translation is CASSPRLAGDTQYF.

About this clone itself: This specimen includes other DNA sequences encoding the same CDR3. The chain joins TRBV5-4 to TRBJ2-2, with TRBD1 matching over 12 bases. The CDR3 contains 16 residues. The germline gives CDR1 SGHNT, CDR2 YYREEE (reference sequence). J gave up 5 bases and V 2 bases, and 4 bases lay outside the gene matches. CDR3 in DNA: TGTGCCAGCAGCTTACCGGGACAGGGGGCGACCGGGGAGCTGTTTTTT. Its translation is CASSLPGQGATGELFF.

V gene TRBV5-1 combines with J gene TRBJ2-1, with D perhaps matching TRBD1 (5 bases). Germline V CDR1 and CDR2: SGHRS, YFSETQ. This CDR3 is built from 16 residues. V lost 0 bases and J lost 2, with 12 bases in between. Here the CDR3 DNA reads TGCGCCAGCAGCTTGGCCGACCTGGGGCCCTACAATGAGCAGTTCTTC. It is translated as CASSLADLGPYNEQFF.